This TCR beta chain was found in a study of blood T cell repertoires in COVID-19. Study-wide context: Whether acute or convalescent, the COVID-19 samples came from the United States, Italy and Spain. T cells, B-cell-depleted T cells, or PBMCs provided the cDNA or gDNA that served as material.

In germline, CDR1 is MDHEN, CDR2 SYDVKM. The CDR3 totals 15 residues. V was pared by 4 bases and J by 5 bases, with 10 bases of the junction left unmatched. Under the authors' procedure: The authors estimated nucleated cell counts from reference gene primer amplification. Sequenced by immunoSEQ multiplex PCR; TCRdb stores in-frame clones only, minus some. The V and J calls and the clone size are those of that table, but D and trimming were determined from the DNA. Of fewer than 350,000 clones listed, approximately 83% are singletons. This chain links TRBV28 with TRBJ2-7, with 8 bases lining up with TRBD2. The TCR sequence derives from a woman in her 30s who had recovered from COVID-19. The material sequenced was peripheral blood. The CDR3 sequence: CASSYPLGGVNEQYF. The CDR3 DNA is TGTGCCAGCAGTTATCCCCTCGGGGGGGTGAACGAGCAGTACTTC.